This TCR beta chain came from a study of blood T cell repertoires in COVID-19 (dated by TCRdb to 2018 to 2021). Context from the whole study: Samples from collaborators originated in the United States, Italy and Spain and spanned both the acute and convalescent phases of COVID-19. The prospective study material was composed of cDNA or gDNA derived from T cells, B-cell-depleted T cells, or PBMCs. Subjects who had been exposed to COVID-19, were actively infected with it, or had recovered from it provided the deeply sampled blood TCRbeta repertoires that made up the dataset. The repertoires were released in a freely available public database intended as a resource for research on the immune response to SARS-CoV-2. The samples were drawn from the first 160 participants of the ongoing ImmuneRACE study and from 1,200 or so subjects provided by 6 global collaborators. Nearly every sample came with metadata listing a de-identified subject ID, COVID-19 status, age in years and sex. Where available, HLA class I and class II types were taken from metadata supplied by the sample provider and were not determined by assay-based typing. The paper's findings and limits, for the study overall: Clinical and demographic metadata were provided uncurated, with the amount varying by source and participant.

TCRbeta CDR3 regions were amplified from genomic DNA by means of the immunoSEQ Assay, a bias-controlled multiplex PCR. Concerning the study's data processing: The number of nucleated cells in each sample was estimated by amplification of reference gene primers within the assay. Sequence reads were collapsed and filtered to measure the absolute abundance of every unique TCRbeta CDR3 rearrangement. For each sample, productive Simpson clonality was calculated as the square root of Simpson's diversity index over productive rearrangements. The immuneACCESS repertoire file appears here via TCRdb, limited to in-frame rearrangements. These files lack a portion of the clones; in checked studies, under half of the deficit traces to unresolved V genes, and the cause of the others is not known. The V and J calls and the clone size are those of that table, but D and trimming were determined from the DNA. The sample contains under 450,000 clones, approximately 84% of them found a single time. The ten top clones hold 2.5% to 3% of the sample.

In the prospective study, participants were roughly 18 to 95 years old, resided in about two dozen geographic areas of the United States, and were enrolled through a virtual design. Cohort assignment in the prospective study relied on participant-reported clinical history from a screening survey and a study questionnaire. Recovered participants in ImmuneRACE Cohort 3 were defined by two consecutive negative NP/OP PCR tests, clearance by a healthcare professional, or resolution of symptoms. In the prospective study, mobile phlebotomists collected whole blood, serum and a nasopharyngeal or oropharyngeal swab from each participant. Participants in the prospective study had the option to provide additional blood draws and questionnaires over a roughly 2-month period. Before DNA extraction, prospective study blood samples were shipped either frozen or at room temperature. Comments on this clone: It has no known antigen specificity. No base-level quality is on record; no much larger clone is a single base apart.

The germline V gene provides CDR1 MDHEN and CDR2 SYDVKM. CDR3 length: 14 amino acids, cysteine to phenylalanine. The DNA shown is the 42-base CDR3, in frame from base 1. V and J are truncated by 6 bases and 8 bases respectively, leaving an intervening sequence of 19 bases. The TCR originated in a woman in her 30s who had recovered from COVID-19. The chain couples TRBV28 to TRBJ1-2; the best D guess is TRBD1, with 5 bases matching. Sequencing was carried out using PBMCs or T cells enriched from blood (not recorded which). The encoded CDR3 is CASRGAGPAWGYTF. The base sequence is TGTGCCAGCAGGGGTGCAGGGCCCGCTTGGGGCTACACCTTC.